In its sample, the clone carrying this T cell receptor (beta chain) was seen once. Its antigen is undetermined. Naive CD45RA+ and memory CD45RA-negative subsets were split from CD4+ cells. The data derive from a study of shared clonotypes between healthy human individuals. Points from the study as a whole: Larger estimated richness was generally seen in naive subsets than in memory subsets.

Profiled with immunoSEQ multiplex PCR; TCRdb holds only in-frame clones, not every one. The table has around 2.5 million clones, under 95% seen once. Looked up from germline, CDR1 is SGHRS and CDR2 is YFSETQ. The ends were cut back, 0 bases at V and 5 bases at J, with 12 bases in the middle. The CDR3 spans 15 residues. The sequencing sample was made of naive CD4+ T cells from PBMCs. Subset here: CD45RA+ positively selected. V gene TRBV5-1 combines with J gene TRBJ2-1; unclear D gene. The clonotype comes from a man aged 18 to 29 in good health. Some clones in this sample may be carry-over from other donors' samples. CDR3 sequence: CASSLELVRDNEQFF. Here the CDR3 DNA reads TGCGCCAGCAGCTTGGAGCTAGTTAGAGACAATGAGCAGTTCTTC.